This TCR beta chain was sequenced for a study of cytomegalovirus exposure and HLA in healthy donors. CDR1 and CDR2 from the germline V gene are MNHEY and SVGAGI. The CDR3 has 11 amino acids. The V gene end was trimmed by 8 bases and the J gene end by 9 bases; junction bases not matched to a gene: 3. The PCR made use of 60 Vbeta and 13 Jbeta primers. Produced via immunoSEQ multiplex PCR; TCRdb's table is partial and in-frame only. The table includes about 140,000 clones, around 90% detected once. Sequencing was done on a sample of PBMCs. The rearrangement uses TRBV6-5 and TRBJ2-2; TRBD1 matches 7 bases. This receptor was identified in a woman in her thirties or forties in good health and CMV-seronegative. The CDR3 sequence is CASRDSRELFF. In DNA form, the CDR3 reads TGTGCCAGCCGGGACAGTAGGGAGCTGTTTTTT.